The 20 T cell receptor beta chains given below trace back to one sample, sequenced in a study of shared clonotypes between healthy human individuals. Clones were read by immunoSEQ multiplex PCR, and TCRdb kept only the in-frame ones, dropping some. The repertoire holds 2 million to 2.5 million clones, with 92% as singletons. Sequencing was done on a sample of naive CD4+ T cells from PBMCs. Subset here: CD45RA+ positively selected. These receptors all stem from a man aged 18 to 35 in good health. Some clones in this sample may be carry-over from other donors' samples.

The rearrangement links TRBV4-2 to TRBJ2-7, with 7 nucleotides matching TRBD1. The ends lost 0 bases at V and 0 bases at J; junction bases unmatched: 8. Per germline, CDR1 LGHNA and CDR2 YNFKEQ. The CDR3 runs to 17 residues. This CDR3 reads CASSQDALRDSSYEQYF. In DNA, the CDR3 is TGTGCCAGCAGCCAAGACGCATTACGGGACAGCTCCTACGAGCAGTACTTC.

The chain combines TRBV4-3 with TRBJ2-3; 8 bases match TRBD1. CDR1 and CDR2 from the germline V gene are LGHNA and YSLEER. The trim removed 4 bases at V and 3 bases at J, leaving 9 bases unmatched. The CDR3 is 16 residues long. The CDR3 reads CASSLNGQGWTDTQYF. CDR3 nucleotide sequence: TGCGCCAGCAGCCTGAACGGACAGGGATGGACAGATACGCAGTATTTT.

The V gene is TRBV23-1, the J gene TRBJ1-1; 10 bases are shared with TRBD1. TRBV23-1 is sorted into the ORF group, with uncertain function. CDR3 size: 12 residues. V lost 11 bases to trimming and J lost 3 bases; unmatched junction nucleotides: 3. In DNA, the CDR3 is TGCGCCCAGACAGGGGGCTACACTGAAGCTTTCTTT. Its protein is CAQTGGYTEAFF.

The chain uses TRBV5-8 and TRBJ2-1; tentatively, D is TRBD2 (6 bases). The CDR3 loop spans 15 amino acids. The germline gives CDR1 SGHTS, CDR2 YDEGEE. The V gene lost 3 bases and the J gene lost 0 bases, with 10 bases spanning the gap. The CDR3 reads CASSSRGLSYNEQFF. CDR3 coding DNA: TGTGCCAGCAGCTCAAGGGGACTCTCCTACAATGAGCAGTTCTTC.

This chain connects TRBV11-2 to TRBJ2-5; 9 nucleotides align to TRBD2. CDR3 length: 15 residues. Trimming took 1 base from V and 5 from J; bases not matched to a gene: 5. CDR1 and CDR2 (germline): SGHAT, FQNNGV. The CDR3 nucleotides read TGTGCCAGCAGCTTAGCGGGGACTAGCAGGGAGACCCAGTACTTC. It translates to CASSLAGTSRETQYF.

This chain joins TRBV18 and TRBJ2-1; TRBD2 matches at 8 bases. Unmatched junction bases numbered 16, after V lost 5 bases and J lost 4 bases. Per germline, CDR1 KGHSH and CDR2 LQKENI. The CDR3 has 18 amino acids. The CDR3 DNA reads TGTGCCAGCTCATACCGCCCTAGCGGGTCCCACGGGTACAATGAGCAGTTCTTC. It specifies CASSYRPSGSHGYNEQFF.

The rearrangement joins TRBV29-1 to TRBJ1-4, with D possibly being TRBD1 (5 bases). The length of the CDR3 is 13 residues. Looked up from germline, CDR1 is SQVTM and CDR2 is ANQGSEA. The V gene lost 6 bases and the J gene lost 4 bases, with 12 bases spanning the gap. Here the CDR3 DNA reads TGCAGCGTCCAGGGACGGCTTAATGAAAAACTGTTTTTT. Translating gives CSVQGRLNEKLFF.

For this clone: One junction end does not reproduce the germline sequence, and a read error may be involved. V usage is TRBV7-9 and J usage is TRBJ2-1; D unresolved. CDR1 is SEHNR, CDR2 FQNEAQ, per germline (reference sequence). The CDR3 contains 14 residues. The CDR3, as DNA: TGTGCCACACCACACCTGTGGGCCTATAATGAGCAGTTCTTC. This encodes CATPHLWAYNEQFF.

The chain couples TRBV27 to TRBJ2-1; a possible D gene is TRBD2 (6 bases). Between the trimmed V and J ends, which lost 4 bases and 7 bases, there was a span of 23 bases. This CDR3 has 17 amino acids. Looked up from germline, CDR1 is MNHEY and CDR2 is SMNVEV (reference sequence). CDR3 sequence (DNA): TGTGCCAGCAGTTCCGTCGGTTGGGCGAGGGACTGGAATGAGCAGTTCTTC. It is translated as CASSSVGWARDWNEQFF.

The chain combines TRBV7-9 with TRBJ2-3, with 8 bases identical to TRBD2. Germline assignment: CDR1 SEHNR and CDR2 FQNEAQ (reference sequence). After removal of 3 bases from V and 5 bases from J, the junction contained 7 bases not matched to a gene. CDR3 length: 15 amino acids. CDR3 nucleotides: TGTGCCAGCAGCTTGACGGGAGGGGCCCGAGATACGCAGTATTTT. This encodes CASSLTGGARDTQYF.

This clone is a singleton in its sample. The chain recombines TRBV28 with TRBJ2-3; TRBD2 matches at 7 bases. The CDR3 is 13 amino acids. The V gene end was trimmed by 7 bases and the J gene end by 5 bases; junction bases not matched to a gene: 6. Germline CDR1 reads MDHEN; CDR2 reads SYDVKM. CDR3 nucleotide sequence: TGTGCCAGCATGCGGGGAGGGAGAGATACGCAGTATTTT. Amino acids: CASMRGGRDTQYF.

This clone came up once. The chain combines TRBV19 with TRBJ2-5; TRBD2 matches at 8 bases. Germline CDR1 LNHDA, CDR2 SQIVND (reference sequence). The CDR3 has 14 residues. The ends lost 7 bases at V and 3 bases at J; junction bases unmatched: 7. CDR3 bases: TGTGCCAGTACCCCGGGGGGGCCGGAAGAGACCCAGTACTTC. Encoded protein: CASTPGGPEETQYF.

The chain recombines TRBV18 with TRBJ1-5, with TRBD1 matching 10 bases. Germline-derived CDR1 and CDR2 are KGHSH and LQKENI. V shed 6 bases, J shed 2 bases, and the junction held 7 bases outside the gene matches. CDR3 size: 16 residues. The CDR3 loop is CASSPGQGIRNQPQHF. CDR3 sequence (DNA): TGTGCCAGCTCGCCGGGACAGGGGATCCGCAATCAGCCCCAGCATTTT.

CDR3 nucleotides: TGTGCCAGCTCAAGAAGAAGGACAGGGGGCACCGGGGAGCTGTTTTTT. Protein product: CASSRRRTGGTGELFF. This sequence joins TRBV28 and TRBJ2-2; 10 bases agree with TRBD1. Germline CDR1 and CDR2: MDHEN and SYDVKM. The V segment lost 8 bases and the J segment 4 bases; nucleotides outside the gene matches: 10. This CDR3 comprises 16 residues.

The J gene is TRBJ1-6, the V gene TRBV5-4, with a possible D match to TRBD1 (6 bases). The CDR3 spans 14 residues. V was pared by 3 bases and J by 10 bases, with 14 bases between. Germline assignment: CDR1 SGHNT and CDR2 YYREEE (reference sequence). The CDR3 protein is CASSYGGTASPLHF. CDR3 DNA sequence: TGTGCCAGCAGCTACGGGGGCACGGCCTCACCCCTCCACTTT.

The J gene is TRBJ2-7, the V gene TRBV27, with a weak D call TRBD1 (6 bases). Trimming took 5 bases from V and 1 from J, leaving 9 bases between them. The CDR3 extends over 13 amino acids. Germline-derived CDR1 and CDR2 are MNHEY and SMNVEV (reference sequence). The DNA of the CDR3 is TGTGCCAGCAGTGACAGGACATCCTACGAGCAGTACTTC. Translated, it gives CASSDRTSYEQYF.

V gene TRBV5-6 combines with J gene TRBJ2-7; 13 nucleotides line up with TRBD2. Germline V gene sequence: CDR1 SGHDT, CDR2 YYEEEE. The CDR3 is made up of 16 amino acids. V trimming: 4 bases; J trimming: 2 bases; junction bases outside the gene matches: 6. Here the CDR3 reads CASSDYGLAGAYEQYF. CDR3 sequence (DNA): TGTGCCAGCAGCGACTATGGACTAGCGGGAGCCTACGAGCAGTACTTC.

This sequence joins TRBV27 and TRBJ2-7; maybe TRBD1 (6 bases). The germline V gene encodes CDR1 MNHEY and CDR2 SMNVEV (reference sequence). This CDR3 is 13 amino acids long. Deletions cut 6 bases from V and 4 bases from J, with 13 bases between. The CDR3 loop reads CASSPQGYYEQYF. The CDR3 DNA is TGTGCCAGCAGCCCTCAGGGGTATTACGAGCAGTACTTC.

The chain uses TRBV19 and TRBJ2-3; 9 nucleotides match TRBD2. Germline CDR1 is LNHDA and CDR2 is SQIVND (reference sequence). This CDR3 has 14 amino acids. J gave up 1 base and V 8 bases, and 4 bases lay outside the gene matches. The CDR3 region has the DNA TGTGCCAGTTCCGGGACTAGCCGCACAGATACGCAGTATTTT. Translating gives CASSGTSRTDTQYF.

The CDR3 nucleotides are TGTGCCAGCACCGGGTGGGGCCAAACCTACAATGAGCAGTTCTTC. It specifies CASTGWGQTYNEQFF. V usage is TRBV13 and J usage is TRBJ2-1; maybe TRBD1 (5 bases). V lost 7 bases to trimming and J lost 2 bases, with 15 bases between them. The CDR3 has 15 amino acids. From germline, CDR1 is PRHDT and CDR2 FYEKMQ (reference sequence).